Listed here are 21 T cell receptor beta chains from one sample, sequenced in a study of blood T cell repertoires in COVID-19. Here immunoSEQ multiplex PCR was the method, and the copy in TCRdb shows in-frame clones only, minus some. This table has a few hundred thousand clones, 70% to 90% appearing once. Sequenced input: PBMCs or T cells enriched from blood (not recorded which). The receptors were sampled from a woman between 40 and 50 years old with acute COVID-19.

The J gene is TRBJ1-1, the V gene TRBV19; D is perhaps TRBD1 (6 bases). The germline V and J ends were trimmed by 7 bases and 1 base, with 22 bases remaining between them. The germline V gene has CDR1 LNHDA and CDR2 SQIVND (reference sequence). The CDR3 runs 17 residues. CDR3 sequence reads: CASTIIRSGGSNTEAFF. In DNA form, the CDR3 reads TGTGCCAGTACCATTATTCGGTCGGGGGGCTCGAACACTGAAGCTTTCTTT. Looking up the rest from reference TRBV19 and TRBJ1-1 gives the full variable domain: DGGITQSPKYLFRKEGQNVTLSCEQNLNHDAMYWYRQDPGQGLRLIYYSQIVNDFQKGDIAEGYSVSREKKESFPLTVTSAQKNPTAFYLCASTIIRSGGSNTEAFFGQGTRLTVV.

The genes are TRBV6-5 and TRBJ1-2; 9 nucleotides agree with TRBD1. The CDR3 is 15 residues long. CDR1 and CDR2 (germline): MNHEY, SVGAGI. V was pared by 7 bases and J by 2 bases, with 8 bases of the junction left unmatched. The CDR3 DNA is TGTGCCAGCAAACAATACAGGGGGCCGAACTATGGCTACACCTTC. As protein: CASKQYRGPNYGYTF.

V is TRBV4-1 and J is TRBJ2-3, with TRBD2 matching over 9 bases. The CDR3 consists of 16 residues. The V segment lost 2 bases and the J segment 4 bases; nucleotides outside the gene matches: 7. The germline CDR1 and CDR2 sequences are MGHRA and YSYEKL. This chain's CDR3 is CASSQRGRGGADTQYF. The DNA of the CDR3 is TGCGCCAGCAGCCAACGCGGGAGGGGGGGAGCAGATACGCAGTATTTT.

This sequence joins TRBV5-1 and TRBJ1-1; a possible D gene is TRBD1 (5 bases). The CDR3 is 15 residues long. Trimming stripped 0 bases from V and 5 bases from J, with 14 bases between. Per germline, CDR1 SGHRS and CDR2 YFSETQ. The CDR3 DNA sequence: TGCGCCAGCAGCTTGGTATGGGGAGGGGAAACTGAAGCTTTCTTT. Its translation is CASSLVWGGETEAFF.

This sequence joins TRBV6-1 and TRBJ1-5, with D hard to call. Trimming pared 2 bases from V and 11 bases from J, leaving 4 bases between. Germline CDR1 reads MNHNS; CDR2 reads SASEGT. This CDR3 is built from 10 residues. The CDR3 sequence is CASSESSQHF. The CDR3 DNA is TGTGCCAGCAGTGAATCATCCCAGCATTTT.

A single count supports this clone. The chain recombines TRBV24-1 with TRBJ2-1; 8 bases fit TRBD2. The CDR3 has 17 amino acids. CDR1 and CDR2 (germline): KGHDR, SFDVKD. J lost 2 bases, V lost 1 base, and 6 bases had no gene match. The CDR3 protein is CATSDLAGATTYNEQFF. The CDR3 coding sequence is TGTGCCACCAGTGATTTAGCGGGAGCTACTACCTACAATGAGCAGTTCTTC.

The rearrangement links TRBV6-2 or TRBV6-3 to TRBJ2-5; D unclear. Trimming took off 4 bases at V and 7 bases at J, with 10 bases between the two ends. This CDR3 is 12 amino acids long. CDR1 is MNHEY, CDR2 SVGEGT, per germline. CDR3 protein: CASSFRDGTQYF. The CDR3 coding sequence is TGTGCCAGCAGTTTTCGAGATGGGACCCAGTACTTC.

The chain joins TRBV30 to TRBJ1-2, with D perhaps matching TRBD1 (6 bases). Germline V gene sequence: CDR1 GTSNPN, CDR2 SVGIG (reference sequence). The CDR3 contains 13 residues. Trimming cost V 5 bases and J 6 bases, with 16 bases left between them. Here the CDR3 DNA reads TGTGCCTGGTGTCGGCCCTCAGGGGATGGCTACACCTTC. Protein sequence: CAWCRPSGDGYTF.

The CDR3 reads CASSLRDINNSPLHF. The DNA for the CDR3 is TGTGCCAGCAGCTTAAGGGACATCAATAATTCACCCCTCCACTTT. The chain combines TRBV7-9 with TRBJ1-6; D perhaps matches TRBD1 (6 bases). CDR1 and CDR2 from the germline V gene are SEHNR and FQNEAQ (reference sequence). The germline V and J ends were trimmed by 2 bases and 5 bases, with 10 bases remaining between them. This CDR3 region has 15 residues.

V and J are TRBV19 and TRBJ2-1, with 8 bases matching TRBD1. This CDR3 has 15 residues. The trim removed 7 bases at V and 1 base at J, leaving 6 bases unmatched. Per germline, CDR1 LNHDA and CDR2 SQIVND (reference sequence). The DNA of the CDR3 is TGTGCCAGTAATCCCACAGGGGGATCCTACAATGAGCAGTTCTTC. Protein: CASNPTGGSYNEQFF.

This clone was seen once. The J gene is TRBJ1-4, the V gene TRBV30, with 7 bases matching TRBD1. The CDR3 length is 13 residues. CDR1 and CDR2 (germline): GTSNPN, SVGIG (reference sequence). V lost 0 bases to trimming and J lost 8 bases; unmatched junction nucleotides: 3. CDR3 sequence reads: CAWSVQGREKLFF. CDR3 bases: TGTGCCTGGAGTGTACAGGGGAGGGAAAAACTGTTTTTT.

CDR3 bases: TGTGCCAGCAGTTACACCCGCGGGACTACTGATACGCAGTATTTT. Protein: CASSYTRGTTDTQYF. This chain links TRBV6-2 or TRBV6-3 with TRBJ2-3; 7 bases fit TRBD2. Germline CDR1 MNHEY, CDR2 SVGEGT. Unmatched junction bases numbered 8, after V lost 2 bases and J lost 6 bases. This CDR3 has 15 residues.

DNA for the CDR3: TGTGCCAGCAGTCCGGGACAGCGTAACTATGGCTACACCTTC. Residues: CASSPGQRNYGYTF. The chain uses TRBV27 and TRBJ1-2; 7 nucleotides match TRBD1. J lost 1 base, V lost 5 bases, and 4 bases had no gene match. There are 14 residues in the CDR3. Germline CDR1 is MNHEY and CDR2 is SMNVEV (reference sequence).

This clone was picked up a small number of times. DNA of the CDR3: TGTGCCAGATTATCGGGGGGGACAAACACTGAAGCTTTCTTT. It translates to CARLSGGTNTEAFF. V is TRBV19 and J is TRBJ1-1; a possible D gene is TRBD1 (6 bases). This CDR3 spans 14 amino acids. Germline-derived CDR1 and CDR2 are LNHDA and SQIVND (reference sequence). Trimming stripped 9 bases from V and 2 bases from J, with 16 bases between.

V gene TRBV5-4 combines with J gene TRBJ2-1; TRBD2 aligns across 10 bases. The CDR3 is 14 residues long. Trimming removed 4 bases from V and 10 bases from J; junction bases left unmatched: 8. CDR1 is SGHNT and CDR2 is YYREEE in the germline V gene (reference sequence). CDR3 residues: CASSRGLAEQEQFF. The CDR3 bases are TGTGCCAGCAGCCGTGGACTAGCGGAACAGGAGCAGTTCTTC. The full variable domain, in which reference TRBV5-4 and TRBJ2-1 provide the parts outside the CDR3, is ETGVTQSPTHLIKTRGQQVTLRCSSQSGHNTVSWYQQALGQGPQFIFQYYREEENGRGNFPPRFSGLQFPNYSSELNVNALELDDSALYLCASSRGLAEQEQFFGPGTRLTVL.

The DNA for the CDR3 is TGTGCCAGCAGTTTTATCGAACCGGGACAGGGAATCTATGGCTACACCTTC. This sequence encodes CASSFIEPGQGIYGYTF. The chain uses TRBV28 and TRBJ1-2, with TRBD1 matching over 9 bases. This CDR3 is built from 17 residues. Unmatched junction bases numbered 12, after V lost 3 bases and J lost 4 bases. The germline gives CDR1 MDHEN, CDR2 SYDVKM.

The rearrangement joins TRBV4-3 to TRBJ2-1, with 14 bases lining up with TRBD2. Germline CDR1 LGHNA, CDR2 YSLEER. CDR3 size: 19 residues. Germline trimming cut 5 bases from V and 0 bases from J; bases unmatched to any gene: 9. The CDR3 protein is CASSARLAGGPSSYNEQFF. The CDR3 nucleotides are TGCGCCAGCAGCGCCCGACTAGCGGGAGGGCCGAGCTCCTACAATGAGCAGTTCTTC.

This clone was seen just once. In nucleotides, the CDR3 is TGTGCCAGCAGTCCGACAGGGGGCGCGGACACTGAAGCTTTCTTT. It encodes CASSPTGGADTEAFF. The chain carries TRBV28 and TRBJ1-1, with TRBD1 matching over 10 bases. Germline loops: CDR1 MDHEN, CDR2 SYDVKM. This CDR3 has 15 amino acids. J was trimmed by 3 bases and V by 5 bases; bases with no gene match: 6.

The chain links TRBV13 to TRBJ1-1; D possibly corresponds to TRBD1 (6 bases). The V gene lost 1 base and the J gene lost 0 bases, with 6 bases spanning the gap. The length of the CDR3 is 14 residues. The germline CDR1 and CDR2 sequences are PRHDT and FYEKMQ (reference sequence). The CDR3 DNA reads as TGTGCCAGCAGCTTAGACAGGGTGAACACTGAAGCTTTCTTT. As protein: CASSLDRVNTEAFF.

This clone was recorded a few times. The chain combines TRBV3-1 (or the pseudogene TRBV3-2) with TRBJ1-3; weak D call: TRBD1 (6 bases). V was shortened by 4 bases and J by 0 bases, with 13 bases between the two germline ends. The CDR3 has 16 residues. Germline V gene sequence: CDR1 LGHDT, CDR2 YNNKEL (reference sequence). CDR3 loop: CASSPRTVHSGNTIYF. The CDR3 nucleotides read TGTGCCAGCAGCCCACGGACAGTCCACTCTGGAAACACCATATATTTT.

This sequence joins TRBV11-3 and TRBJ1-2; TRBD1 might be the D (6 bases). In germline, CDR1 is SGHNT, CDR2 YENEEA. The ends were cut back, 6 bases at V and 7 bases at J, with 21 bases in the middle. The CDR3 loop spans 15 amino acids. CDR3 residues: CASRGEGQSFGGYTF. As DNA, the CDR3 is TGTGCCAGCAGGGGAGAGGGACAATCTTTCGGTGGCTACACCTTC.